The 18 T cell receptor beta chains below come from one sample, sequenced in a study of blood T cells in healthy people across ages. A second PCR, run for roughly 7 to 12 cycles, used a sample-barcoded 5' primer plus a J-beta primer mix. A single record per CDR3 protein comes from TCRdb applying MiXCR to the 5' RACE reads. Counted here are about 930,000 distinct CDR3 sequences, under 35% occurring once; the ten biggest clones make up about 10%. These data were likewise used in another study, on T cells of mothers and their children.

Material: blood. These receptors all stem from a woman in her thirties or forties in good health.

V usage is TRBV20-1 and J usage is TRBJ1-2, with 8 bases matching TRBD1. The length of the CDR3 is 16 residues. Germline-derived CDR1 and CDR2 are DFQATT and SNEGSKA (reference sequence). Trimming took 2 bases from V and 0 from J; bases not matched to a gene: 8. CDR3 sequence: CSARRTGSVPNYGYTF. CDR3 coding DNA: TGCAGTGCTAGACGGACAGGGTCGGTCCCTAACTATGGCTACACCTTC.

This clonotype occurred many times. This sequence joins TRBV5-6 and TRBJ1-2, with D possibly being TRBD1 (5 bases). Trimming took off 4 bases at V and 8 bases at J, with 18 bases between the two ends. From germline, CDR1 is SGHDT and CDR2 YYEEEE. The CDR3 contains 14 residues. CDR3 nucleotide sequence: TGTGCCAGCAGCACCCGGGACGGGACCAGGGGCTACACCTTC. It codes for CASSTRDGTRGYTF.

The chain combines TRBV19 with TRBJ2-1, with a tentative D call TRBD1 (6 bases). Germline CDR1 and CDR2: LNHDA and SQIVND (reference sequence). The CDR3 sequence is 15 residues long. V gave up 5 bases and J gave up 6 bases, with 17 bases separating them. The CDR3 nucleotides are TGTGCCAGTAGTTCGCCAGGGGAGTTGGGCAATGAGCAGTTCTTC. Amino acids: CASSSPGELGNEQFF. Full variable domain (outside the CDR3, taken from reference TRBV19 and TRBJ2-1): DGGITQSPKYLFRKEGQNVTLSCEQNLNHDAMYWYRQDPGQGLRLIYYSQIVNDFQKGDIAEGYSVSREKKESFPLTVTSAQKNPTAFYLCASSSPGELGNEQFFGPGTRLTVL.

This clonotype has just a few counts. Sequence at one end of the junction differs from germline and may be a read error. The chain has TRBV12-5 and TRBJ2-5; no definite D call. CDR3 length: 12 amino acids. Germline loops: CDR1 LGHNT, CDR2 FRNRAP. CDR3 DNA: TGTGCTGGTGGTAACCTAGAGGAGACCCAGTACTTC. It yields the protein CAGGNLEETQYF.

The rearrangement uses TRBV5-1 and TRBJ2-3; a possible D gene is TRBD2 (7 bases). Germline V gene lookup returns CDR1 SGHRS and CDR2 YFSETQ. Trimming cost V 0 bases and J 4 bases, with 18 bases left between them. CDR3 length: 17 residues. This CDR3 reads CASSLEGGRFDADTQYF. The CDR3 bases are TGCGCCAGCAGCTTGGAGGGGGGGAGATTTGACGCAGATACGCAGTATTTT.

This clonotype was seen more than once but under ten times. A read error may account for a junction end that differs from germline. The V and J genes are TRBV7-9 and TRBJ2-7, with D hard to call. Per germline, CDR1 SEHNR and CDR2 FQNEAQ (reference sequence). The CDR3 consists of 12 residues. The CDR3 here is CASSLNSPDVNF. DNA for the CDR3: TGTGCCAGCAGCTTAAATTCCCCGGACGTGAACTTC. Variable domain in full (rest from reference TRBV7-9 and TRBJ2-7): DTGVSQNPRHKITKRGQNVTFRCDPISEHNRLYWYRQTLGQGPEFLTYFQNEAQLEKSRLLSDRFSAERPKGSFSTLEIQRTEQGDSAMYLCASSLNSPDVNFGPGTRLTVT.

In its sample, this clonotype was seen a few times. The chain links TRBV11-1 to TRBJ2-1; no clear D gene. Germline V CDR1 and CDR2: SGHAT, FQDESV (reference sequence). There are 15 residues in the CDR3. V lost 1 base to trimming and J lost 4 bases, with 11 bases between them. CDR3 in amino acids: CASSLEQIPYNEQFF. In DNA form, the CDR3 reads TGTGCCAGCAGCTTAGAACAGATTCCATACAATGAGCAGTTCTTC.

CDR3 nucleotide sequence: TGTGCCTCGACGAGTCGAGTCCTCAACACCTTC. Translation gives CASTSRVLNTF. V usage is TRBV30 and J usage is TRBJ1-2; D remains unclear. CDR1 and CDR2 (germline): GTSNPN, SVGIG (reference sequence). The CDR3 is 11 residues long. The V end was cut by 7 bases, the J end by 12 bases, with 18 bases between.

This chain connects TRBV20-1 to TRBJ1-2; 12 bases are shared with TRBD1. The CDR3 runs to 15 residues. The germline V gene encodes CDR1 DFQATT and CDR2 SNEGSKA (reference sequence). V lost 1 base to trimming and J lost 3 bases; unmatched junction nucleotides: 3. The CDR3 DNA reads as TGCAGTGCTAGAGGGGACAGGGGGCGTCACTATGGCTACACCTTC. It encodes CSARGDRGRHYGYTF.

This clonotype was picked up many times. The CDR3 reads CASSFGVNEQFF. CDR3 DNA: TGTGCCAGCAGCTTCGGGGTCAATGAGCAGTTCTTC. The chain is built from TRBV7-2 and TRBJ2-1, with D possibly being TRBD2 (5 bases). In germline, CDR1 is SGHTA, CDR2 FQGNSA. Trimming cost V 3 bases and J 6 bases, with 6 bases left between them. The CDR3 spans 12 residues.

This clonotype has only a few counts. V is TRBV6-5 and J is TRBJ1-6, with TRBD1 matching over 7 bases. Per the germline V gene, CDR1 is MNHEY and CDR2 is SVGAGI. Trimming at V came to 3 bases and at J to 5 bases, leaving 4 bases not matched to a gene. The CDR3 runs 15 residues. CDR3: CASSYRDSNNSPLHF. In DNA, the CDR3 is TGTGCCAGCAGTTATCGGGACAGCAATAATTCACCCCTCCACTTT.

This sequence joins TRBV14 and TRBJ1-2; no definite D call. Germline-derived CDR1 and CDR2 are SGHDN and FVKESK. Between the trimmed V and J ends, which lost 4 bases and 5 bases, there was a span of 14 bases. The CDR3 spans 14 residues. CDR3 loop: CASSPQRVGYGYTF. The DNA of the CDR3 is TGTGCCAGCAGCCCCCAGAGGGTGGGTTATGGCTACACCTTC.

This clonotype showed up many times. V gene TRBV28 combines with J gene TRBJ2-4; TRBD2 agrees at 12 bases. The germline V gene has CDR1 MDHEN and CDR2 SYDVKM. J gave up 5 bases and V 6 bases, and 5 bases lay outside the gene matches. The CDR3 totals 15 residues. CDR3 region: CASSVTSGGQNIQYF. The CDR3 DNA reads TGTGCCAGCAGCGTGACTAGCGGGGGCCAAAACATTCAGTACTTC.

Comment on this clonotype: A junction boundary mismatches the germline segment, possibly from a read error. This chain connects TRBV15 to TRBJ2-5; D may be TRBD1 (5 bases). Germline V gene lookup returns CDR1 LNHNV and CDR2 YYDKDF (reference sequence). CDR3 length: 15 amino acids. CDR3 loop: CATGRDYAGQETQYF. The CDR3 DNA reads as TGTGCCACCGGCAGAGATTACGCAGGGCAAGAGACCCAGTACTTC.

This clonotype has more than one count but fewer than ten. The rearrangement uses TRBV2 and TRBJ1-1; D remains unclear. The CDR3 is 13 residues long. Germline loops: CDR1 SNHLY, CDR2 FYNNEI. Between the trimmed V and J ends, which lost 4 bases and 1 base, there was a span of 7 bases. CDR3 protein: CASSVWGNTEAFF. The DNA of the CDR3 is TGTGCCAGCAGTGTCTGGGGGAACACTGAAGCTTTCTTT.

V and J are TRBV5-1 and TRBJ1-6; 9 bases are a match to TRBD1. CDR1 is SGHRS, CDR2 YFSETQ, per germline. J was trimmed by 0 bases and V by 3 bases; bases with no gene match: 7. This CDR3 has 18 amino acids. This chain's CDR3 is CASSWTGASSSYNSPLHF. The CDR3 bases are TGCGCCAGCAGCTGGACAGGGGCTTCGAGCTCCTATAATTCACCCCTCCACTTT.

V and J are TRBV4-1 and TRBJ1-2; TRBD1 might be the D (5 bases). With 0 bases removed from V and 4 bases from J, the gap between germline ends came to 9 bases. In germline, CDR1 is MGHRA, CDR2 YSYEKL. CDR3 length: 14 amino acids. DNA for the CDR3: TGCGCCAGCAGCCAAGAGCCAGGGAGCTATGGCTACACCTTC. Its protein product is CASSQEPGSYGYTF.

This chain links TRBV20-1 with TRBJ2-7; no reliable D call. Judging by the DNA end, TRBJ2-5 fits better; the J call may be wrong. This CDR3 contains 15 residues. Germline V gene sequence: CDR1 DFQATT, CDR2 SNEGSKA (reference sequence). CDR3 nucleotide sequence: TGCAGTGCCCCAACTACGGGTTCAATAAGGGAGACCCAGTACTTC. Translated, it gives CSAPTTGSIRETQYF.